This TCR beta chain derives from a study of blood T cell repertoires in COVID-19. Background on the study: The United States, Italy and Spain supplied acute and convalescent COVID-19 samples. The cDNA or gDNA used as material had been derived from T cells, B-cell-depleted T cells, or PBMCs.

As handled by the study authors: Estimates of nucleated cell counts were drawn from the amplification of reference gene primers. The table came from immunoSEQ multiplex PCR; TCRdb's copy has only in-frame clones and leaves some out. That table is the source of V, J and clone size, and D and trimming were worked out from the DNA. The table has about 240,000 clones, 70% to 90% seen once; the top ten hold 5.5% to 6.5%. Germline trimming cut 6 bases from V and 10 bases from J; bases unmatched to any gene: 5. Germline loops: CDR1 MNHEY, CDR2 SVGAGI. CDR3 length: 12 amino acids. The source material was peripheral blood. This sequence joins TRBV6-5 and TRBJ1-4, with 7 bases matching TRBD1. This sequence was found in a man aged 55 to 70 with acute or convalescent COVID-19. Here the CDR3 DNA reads TGTGCCAGCAGCAGAGGGGGCGGAAAACTGTTTTTT. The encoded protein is CASSRGGGKLFF.